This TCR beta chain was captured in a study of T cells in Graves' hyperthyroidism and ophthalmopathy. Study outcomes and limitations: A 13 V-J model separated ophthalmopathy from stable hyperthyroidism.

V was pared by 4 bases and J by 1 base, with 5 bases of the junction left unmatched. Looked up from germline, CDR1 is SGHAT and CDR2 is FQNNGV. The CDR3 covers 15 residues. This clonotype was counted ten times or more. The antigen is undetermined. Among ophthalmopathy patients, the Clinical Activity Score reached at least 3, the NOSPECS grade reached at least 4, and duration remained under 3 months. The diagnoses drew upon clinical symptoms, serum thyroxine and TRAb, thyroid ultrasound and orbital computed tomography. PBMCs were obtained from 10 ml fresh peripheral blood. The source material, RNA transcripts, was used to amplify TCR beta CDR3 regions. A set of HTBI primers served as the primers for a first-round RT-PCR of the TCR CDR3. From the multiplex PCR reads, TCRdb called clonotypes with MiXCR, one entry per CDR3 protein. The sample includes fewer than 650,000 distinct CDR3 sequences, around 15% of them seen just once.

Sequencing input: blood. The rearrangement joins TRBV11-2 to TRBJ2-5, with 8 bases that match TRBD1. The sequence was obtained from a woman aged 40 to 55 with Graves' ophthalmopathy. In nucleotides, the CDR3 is TGTGCCAGCAGCTGGGGACAGGCGGTCCAAGAGACCCAGTACTTC. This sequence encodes CASSWGQAVQETQYF.